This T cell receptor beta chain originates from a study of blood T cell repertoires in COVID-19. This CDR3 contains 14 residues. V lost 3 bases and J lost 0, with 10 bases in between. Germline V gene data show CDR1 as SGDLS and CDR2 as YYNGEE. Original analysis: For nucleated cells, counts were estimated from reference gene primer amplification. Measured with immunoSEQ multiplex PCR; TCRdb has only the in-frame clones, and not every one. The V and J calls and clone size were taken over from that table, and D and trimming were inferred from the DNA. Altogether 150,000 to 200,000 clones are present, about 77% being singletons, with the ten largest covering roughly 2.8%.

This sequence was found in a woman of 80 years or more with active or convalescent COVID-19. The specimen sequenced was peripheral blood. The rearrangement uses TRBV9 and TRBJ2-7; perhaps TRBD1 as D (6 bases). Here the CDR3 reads CASSGGQSSYEQYF. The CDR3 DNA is TGTGCCAGCAGCGGAGGACAGAGCTCCTACGAGCAGTACTTC.